These T cell receptor beta chains were read from a single sample in a study of T cell changes during pregnancy in multiple sclerosis. TCRdb keeps only in-frame clones here, not all; method: immunoSEQ multiplex PCR. The table lists about 75,000 clones, 75% to 95% of them singletons, with approximately 0.41% in the top ten. Sequencing used CD4+ T cells from peripheral blood mononuclear cells, obtained before pregnancy. The receptor source for this set is a female donor with multiple sclerosis, enrolled in a pregnancy study. CDR3s include the opening cysteine and the closing phenylalanine or tryptophan. Each record gives: D gene, J gene, V gene, clone size, CDR3 length, CDR3 protein, CDR3 DNA. The D gene is left open where the match is weak. Only part of the rows carry a size: once, few, many, or a class if the clone is expanded.

-	TRBJ2-5	TRBV2	-	16	CASSDSRDRFGETQYF	TGTGCCAGCAGTGATTCCAGAGACCGCTTCGGGGAGACCCAGTACTTC
TRBD2	TRBJ2-3	TRBV19	-	16	CASTSGRGAFADTQYF	TGTGCCAGTACCTCTGGGCGGGGGGCCTTCGCAGATACGCAGTATTTT
TRBD1	TRBJ2-3	TRBV5-4	-	15	CASSLAGTGRYTQYF	TGTGCCAGCAGCTTGGCCGGGACAGGGCGGTATACGCAGTATTTT
-	TRBJ2-5	TRBV7-8	-	13	CASSPDLRETQYF	TGTGCCAGCAGCCCCGATTTGCGGGAGACCCAGTACTTC
-	TRBJ1-6	TRBV6-1	-	14	CASSVRGSNSPLHF	TGTGCCAGCAGTGTAAGAGGGAGCAATTCACCCCTCCACTTT
-	TRBJ2-6	TRBV28	-	16	CASSLSRAAGANVLTF	TGTGCCAGCAGTTTAAGCAGGGCGGCCGGGGCCAACGTCCTGACTTTC
TRBD2	TRBJ2-7	TRBV7-8	-	16	CASRRTSGSQDYEQYF	TGTGCCAGCAGGCGGACTAGCGGGAGTCAGGACTACGAGCAGTACTTC
-	TRBJ1-2	TRBV19	-	12	CASSKEGYGYTF	TGTGCCAGTAGTAAGGAGGGCTATGGCTACACCTTC
TRBD1	TRBJ1-2	TRBV4-1	once	16	CASSRSMTGDFYGYTF	TGCGCCAGCAGCCGCTCCATGACAGGGGATTTCTATGGCTACACCTTC
-	TRBJ1-5	TRBV4-1	-	13	CASSPSERTPQHF	TGCGCCAGCAGTCCAAGCGAACGAACCCCCCAGCATTTT
TRBD2	TRBJ2-7	TRBV6-5	-	15	CASRGTSGGPLEQYF	TGTGCCAGCAGGGGGACTAGCGGGGGACCCCTGGAGCAGTACTTC
-	TRBJ1-6	TRBV5-5	-	14	CASSLRPGQSPLHF	TGTGCCAGCAGCTTGCGTCCAGGCCAGTCACCCCTCCACTTT
TRBD2	TRBJ2-7	TRBV6-6	-	15	CASSILSGRRNEQYF	TGTGCCAGCAGTATCCTTAGCGGGAGGCGCAACGAGCAGTACTTC
-	TRBJ2-5	TRBV15	once	16	CATSVRLGAELETQYF	TGTGCCACCAGCGTACGACTAGGCGCCGAGCTGGAGACCCAGTACTTC
TRBD1	TRBJ1-6	TRBV6-5	-	13	CASSQGVASPLHF	TGTGCCAGCAGCCAGGGGGTAGCGTCACCCCTCCACTTT
TRBD1	TRBJ2-7	TRBV5-1	-	14	CASSLRTGGWEQYF	TGCGCCAGCAGCTTGCGGACAGGGGGCTGGGAGCAGTACTTC
TRBD2	TRBJ2-2	TRBV19	-	15	CASSPLAGDTGELFF	TGTGCCAGTAGTCCTTTAGCGGGAGACACCGGGGAGCTGTTTTTT
TRBD1	TRBJ1-1	TRBV5-5	-	19	CASSPRQGPSPTAHTEAFF	TGTGCCAGCAGCCCTAGACAGGGTCCCTCTCCCACTGCGCACACTGAAGCTTTCTTT
-	TRBJ2-7	TRBV30	-	14	CAWKSGHPYYEQYF	TGTGCCTGGAAATCGGGACATCCCTATTACGAGCAGTACTTC
-	TRBJ2-7	TRBV19	-	19	CASSNSAHGLAENPYEQYF	TGTGCCAGTAGCAACAGCGCCCATGGACTCGCTGAAAATCCGTACGAGCAGTACTTC
-	TRBJ2-7	TRBV18	-	13	CASSPGGGYEQYF	TGTGCCAGCTCACCCGGTGGGGGGTACGAGCAGTACTTC
TRBD1	TRBJ2-7	TRBV6-5	-	11	CASTDRGEQYF	TGTGCCAGCACCGACAGGGGCGAGCAGTACTTC
-	TRBJ2-5	TRBV9	-	14	CASSALDTFQTQYF	TGTGCCAGCAGCGCCTTGGACACCTTCCAGACCCAGTACTTC
-	TRBJ2-3	TRBV9	-	16	CASSSRTTRLTDTQYF	TGTGCCAGCAGCAGCAGGACTACCAGACTAACAGATACGCAGTATTTT
-	TRBJ2-7	TRBV4-1	once	15	CASSPSIRHSGEQYF	TGCGCCAGCAGCCCTTCCATACGCCACTCGGGTGAGCAGTACTTC
TRBD1	TRBJ1-4	TRBV6-5	-	14	CASGGSGGNEKLFF	TGTGCCAGCGGAGGATCAGGGGGGAATGAAAAACTGTTTTTT
TRBD2	TRBJ2-3	TRBV5-1	-	15	CASGRSGGSTDTQYF	TGCGCCAGCGGTAGAAGCGGGGGAAGCACAGATACGCAGTATTTT
TRBD1	TRBJ1-1	TRBV7-9	-	15	CASTLPGTGFLKAFF	TGTGCCAGCACCCTCCCCGGGACAGGCTTTTTAAAAGCTTTCTTT
-	TRBJ2-2	TRBV9	-	16	CASSVGSGVDTGELFF	TGTGCCAGCAGCGTAGGGTCCGGGGTTGATACCGGGGAGCTGTTTTTT
-	TRBJ2-7	TRBV6-1	-	15	CASSDQSGSNYEQYF	TGTGCCAGCAGTGATCAAAGCGGTAGTAACTACGAGCAGTACTTC
TRBD1	TRBJ2-2	TRBV5-1	-	15	CASSTSGQGIGELFF	TGCGCCAGCAGCACCTCGGGACAGGGCATCGGGGAGCTGTTTTTT
TRBD1	TRBJ1-2	TRBV4-3	-	15	CASSKAGQGGYGYTF	TGCGCCAGCAGCAAAGCAGGACAGGGGGGATATGGCTACACCTTC
TRBD2	TRBJ2-7	TRBV12-5	-	19	CASGLVSGGISGLSYEQYF	TGTGCTAGTGGTTTGGTAAGCGGGGGAATTTCGGGACTTTCCTACGAGCAGTACTTC
TRBD2	TRBJ2-5	TRBV4-1	-	16	CASSHGTGRGGETQYF	TGCGCCAGCAGCCACGGGACCGGGAGGGGGGGGGAGACCCAGTACTTC
-	TRBJ1-1	TRBV14	-	16	CASSQGPPTVLTEAFF	TGTGCCAGCAGCCAAGGTCCCCCGACAGTTCTGACTGAAGCTTTCTTT
TRBD2	TRBJ2-5	TRBV7-6	-	20	CASSLALKAGESKNQETQYF	TGTGCCAGCAGCTTAGCGTTGAAAGCGGGGGAAAGTAAGAATCAAGAGACCCAGTACTTC
TRBD1	TRBJ1-1	TRBV18	-	15	CASSPPGQGSTEAFF	TGTGCCAGCTCACCTCCGGGACAGGGGAGCACTGAAGCTTTCTTT
TRBD1	TRBJ1-4	TRBV7-9	-	14	CASSQTGGNEKLFF	TGTGCCAGCAGCCAGACAGGGGGTAATGAAAAACTGTTTTTT
-	TRBJ1-2	TRBV19	-	12	CASSPREASYTF	TGTGCCAGTAGTCCCCGTGAGGCGAGCTACACCTTC
TRBD1	TRBJ2-6	TRBV30	-	16	CAWSDRGVSGANVLTF	TGTGCCTGGAGTGACAGGGGGGTGTCTGGGGCCAACGTCCTGACTTTC
TRBD2	TRBJ2-5	TRBV14	once	15	CASSQGVAGTKTQYF	TGTGCCAGCAGCCAAGGGGTAGCGGGAACCAAGACCCAGTACTTC
-	TRBJ1-4	TRBV18	-	11	CASSEMEKLFF	TGTGCCAGCTCAGAGATGGAAAAACTGTTTTTT
TRBD1	TRBJ1-1	TRBV9	-	12	CASSPMDREAFF	TGTGCCAGCAGCCCAATGGACAGGGAAGCTTTCTTT
TRBD2	TRBJ2-1	TRBV5-1	-	17	CASSPGTSGRSYNEQFF	TGCGCCAGCAGCCCCGGGACTAGCGGGAGGTCCTACAATGAGCAGTTCTTC
-	TRBJ2-7	TRBV5-1	-	14	CASSLQGASYEQYF	TGCGCCAGCAGCTTGCAGGGTGCCTCCTACGAGCAGTACTTC
-	TRBJ2-7	TRBV18	-	14	CASSPDKTAYEQYF	TGTGCCAGCTCACCAGACAAAACAGCCTACGAGCAGTACTTC
TRBD2	TRBJ2-3	TRBV5-1	-	14	CASSLDGRIDTQYF	TGCGCCAGCAGCTTGGACGGGAGGATCGATACGCAGTATTTT
TRBD2	TRBJ2-7	TRBV5-4	-	15	CASSSRTSGPYEQYF	TGTGCCAGCAGCTCCCGGACTAGCGGTCCCTACGAGCAGTACTTC
-	TRBJ1-5	TRBV30	-	16	CAWSDSGKFSGQPQHF	TGTGCCTGGAGCGACAGTGGAAAGTTTAGCGGTCAGCCCCAGCATTTT
TRBD2	TRBJ2-1	TRBV7-2	-	14	CASSGGLALNEQFF	TGTGCCAGCAGCGGGGGACTAGCGCTGAATGAGCAGTTCTTC
TRBD1	TRBJ1-2	TRBV5-1	-	14	CASSFDRELYGYTF	TGCGCCAGCAGCTTCGACAGGGAGCTCTATGGCTACACCTTC
TRBD2	TRBJ2-3	TRBV7-8	-	16	CASSSPRGGETDTQYF	TGTGCCAGCAGTTCCCCCCGGGGGGGGGAGACAGATACGCAGTATTTT
TRBD1	TRBJ1-2	TRBV7-2	-	13	CASSPRTGEGYTF	TGTGCCAGCAGCCCCCGGACAGGGGAGGGCTACACCTTC
-	TRBJ2-3	TRBV7-2	-	19	CASSLGPKGGGRPGHTQYF	TGTGCCAGCAGCTTAGGCCCTAAGGGGGGAGGGCGGCCGGGTCATACGCAGTATTTT
TRBD2	TRBJ2-3	TRBV4-1	-	16	CASSQRGLASTDTQYF	TGCGCCAGCAGCCAACGGGGACTAGCGAGCACAGATACGCAGTATTTT